This TCR beta chain is drawn from a study of beta chain features in type 1 diabetes. Study-wide context: Examination covered around 98,000,000 sorted cells spanning all samples. Findings of the study overall: Significant though moderate, a shortening of TCRB CDR3s appeared in all four CD4+ subsets of Type 1 diabetes patients. No resolution was reached here on whether HLA type influences TCRB rearrangement.

Germline CDR1 SGHAT, CDR2 FQNNGV. V lost 1 base to trimming and J lost 3 bases, with 9 bases between them. The length of the CDR3 is 15 residues. Details on this clone: Its antigen is as yet unknown.

Of the isolated RNA, all was reverse transcribed, and so the sequenced material was expressed TCRB transcripts. Naive, central memory and regulatory T cell samples averaged about 3.57 million reads. The repertoire was sequenced with immunoSEQ multiplex PCR; TCRdb's copy has only in-frame clones and lacks some. This sample has 300,000 or so clones, with roughly 13% found just once. Purity exceeding 95% was reached by all sorted populations. The chain couples TRBV11-2 to TRBJ2-2, with D possibly TRBD2 on 6 matching bases. Sequencing was carried out using naive CD4+ T cells from blood. The clonotype originates from a woman between 18 and 29 years old with type 1 diabetes. For the CDR3, the DNA is TGTGCCAGCAGCTTAGCAGGAGGGGACACCGGGGAGCTGTTTTTT. Amino acid sequence: CASSLAGGDTGELFF.